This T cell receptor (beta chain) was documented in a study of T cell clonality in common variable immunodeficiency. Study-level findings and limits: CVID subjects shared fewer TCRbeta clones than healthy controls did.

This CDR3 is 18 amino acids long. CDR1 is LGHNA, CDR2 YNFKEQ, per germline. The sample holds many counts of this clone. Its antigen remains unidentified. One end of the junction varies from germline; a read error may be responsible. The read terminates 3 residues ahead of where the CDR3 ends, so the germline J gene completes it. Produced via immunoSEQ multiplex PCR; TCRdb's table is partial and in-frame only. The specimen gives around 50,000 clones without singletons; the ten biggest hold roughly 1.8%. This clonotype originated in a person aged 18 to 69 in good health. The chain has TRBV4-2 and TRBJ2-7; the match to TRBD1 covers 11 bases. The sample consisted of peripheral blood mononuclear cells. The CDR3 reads CASSQEELGQGEPYEQYF. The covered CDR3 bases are TGCGCCAGCAGCCAAGAAGAACTGGGACAGGGGGAACCCTACGAG.